Sequencing of this T cell receptor beta chain was carried out in a study of cytomegalovirus exposure and HLA in healthy donors. In the study overall: The 120 validation repertoires matched the roughly 700 first-cohort repertoires in platform, a later analysis reported.

The germline gives CDR1 SGHNT, CDR2 YYREEE (reference sequence). The V segment lost 0 bases and the J segment 5 bases; nucleotides outside the gene matches: 6. The CDR3 consists of 16 residues. Whole-study findings and limits: It was reportedly the case that the classifier diagnosed cytomegalovirus status with high specificity and sensitivity. Some TCR beta chains (approximately 180 of them) were listed as cytomegalovirus-associated.

TCRdb keeps only in-frame clones here, not all; method: immunoSEQ multiplex PCR. The sample holds about 160,000 clones, under 90% seen once. The approximately 120-subject validation cohort, separate from the roughly 670-subject first cohort, included the donors. A note on this clone: The antigen remains undetermined.

What was sequenced was PBMCs. The chain is built from TRBV5-4 and TRBJ2-1; TRBD2 matches at 9 bases. The sequence was obtained from a woman in her late teens or twenties in good health and CMV-seropositive. CDR3 region: CASSLAGTSPHNEQFF. Here the CDR3 DNA reads TGTGCCAGCAGCTTGGCCGGGACTAGCCCTCACAATGAGCAGTTCTTC.